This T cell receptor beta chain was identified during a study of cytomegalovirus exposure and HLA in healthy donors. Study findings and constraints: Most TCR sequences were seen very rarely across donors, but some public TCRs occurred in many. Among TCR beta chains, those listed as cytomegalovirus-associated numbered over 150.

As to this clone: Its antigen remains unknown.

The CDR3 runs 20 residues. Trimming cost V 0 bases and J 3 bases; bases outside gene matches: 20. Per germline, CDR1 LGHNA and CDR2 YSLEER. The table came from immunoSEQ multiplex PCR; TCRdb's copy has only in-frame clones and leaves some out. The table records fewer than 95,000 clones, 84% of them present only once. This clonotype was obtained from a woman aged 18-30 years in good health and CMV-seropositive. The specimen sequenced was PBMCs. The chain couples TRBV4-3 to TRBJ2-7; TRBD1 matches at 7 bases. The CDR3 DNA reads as TGCGCCAGCAGCCAAGAGATAGAGACAGGGAGTGACATCGGCTTCTACGAGCAGTACTTC. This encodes CASSQEIETGSDIGFYEQYF.